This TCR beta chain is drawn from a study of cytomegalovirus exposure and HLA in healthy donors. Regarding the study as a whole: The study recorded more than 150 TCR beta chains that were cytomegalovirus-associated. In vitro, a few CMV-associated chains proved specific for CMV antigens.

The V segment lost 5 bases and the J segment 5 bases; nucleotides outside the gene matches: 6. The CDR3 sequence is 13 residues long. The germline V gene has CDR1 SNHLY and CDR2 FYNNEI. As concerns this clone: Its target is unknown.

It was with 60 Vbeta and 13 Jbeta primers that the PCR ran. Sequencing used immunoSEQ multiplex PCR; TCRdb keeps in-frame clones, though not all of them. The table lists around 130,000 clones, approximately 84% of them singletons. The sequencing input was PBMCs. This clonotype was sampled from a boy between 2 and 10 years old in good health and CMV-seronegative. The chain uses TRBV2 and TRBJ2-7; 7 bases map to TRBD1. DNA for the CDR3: TGTGCCAGCAGTTGGGACAGAGGTAACGAGCAGTACTTC. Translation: CASSWDRGNEQYF.